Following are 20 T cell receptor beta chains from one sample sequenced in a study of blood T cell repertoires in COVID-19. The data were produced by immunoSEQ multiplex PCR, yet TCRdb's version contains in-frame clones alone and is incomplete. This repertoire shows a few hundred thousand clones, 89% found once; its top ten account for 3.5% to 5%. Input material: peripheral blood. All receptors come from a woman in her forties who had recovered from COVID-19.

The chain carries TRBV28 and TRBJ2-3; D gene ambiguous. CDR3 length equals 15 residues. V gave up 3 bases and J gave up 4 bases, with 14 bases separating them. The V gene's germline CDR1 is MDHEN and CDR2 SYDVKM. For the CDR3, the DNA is TGTGCCAGCAGTTTTAGTCCTTTTTCGGCAGATACGCAGTATTTT. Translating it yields CASSFSPFSADTQYF.

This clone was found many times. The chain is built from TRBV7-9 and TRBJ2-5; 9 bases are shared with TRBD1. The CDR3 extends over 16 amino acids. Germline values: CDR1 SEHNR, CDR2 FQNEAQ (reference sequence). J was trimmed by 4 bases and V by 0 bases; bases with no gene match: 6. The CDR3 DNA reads TGTGCCAGCAGCTTAGCCTTGGGACAGGGAAGAGAGACCCAGTACTTC. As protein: CASSLALGQGRETQYF. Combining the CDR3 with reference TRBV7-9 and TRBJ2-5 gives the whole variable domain DTGVSQNPRHKITKRGQNVTFRCDPISEHNRLYWYRQTLGQGPEFLTYFQNEAQLEKSRLLSDRFSAERPKGSFSTLEIQRTEQGDSAMYLCASSLALGQGRETQYFGPGTRLLVL.

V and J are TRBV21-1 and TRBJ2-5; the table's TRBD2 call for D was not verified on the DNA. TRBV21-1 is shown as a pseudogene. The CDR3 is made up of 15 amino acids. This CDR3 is CASSKGDILKETQYF. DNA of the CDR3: TGTGCCAGCAGCAAAGGAGATATCCTGAAAGAGACCCAGTACTTC.

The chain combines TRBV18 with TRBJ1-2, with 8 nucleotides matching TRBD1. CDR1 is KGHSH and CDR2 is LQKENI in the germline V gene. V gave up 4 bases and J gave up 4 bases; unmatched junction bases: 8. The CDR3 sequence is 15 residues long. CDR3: CASSRPQGDAYGYTF. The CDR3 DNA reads TGTGCCAGCTCACGACCACAGGGGGACGCCTATGGCTACACCTTC.

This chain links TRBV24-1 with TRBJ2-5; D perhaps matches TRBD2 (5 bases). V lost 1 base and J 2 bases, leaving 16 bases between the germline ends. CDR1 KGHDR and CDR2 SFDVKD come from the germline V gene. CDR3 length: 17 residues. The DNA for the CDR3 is TGTGCCACCAGTGATTTTAACGGGATAAGGCCGCAAGAGACCCAGTACTTC. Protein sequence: CATSDFNGIRPQETQYF.

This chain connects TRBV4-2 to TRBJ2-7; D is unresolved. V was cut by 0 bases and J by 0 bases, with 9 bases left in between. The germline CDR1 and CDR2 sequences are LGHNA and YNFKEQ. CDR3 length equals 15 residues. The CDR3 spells CASSQDLAYSYEQYF. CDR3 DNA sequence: TGTGCCAGCAGCCAAGATTTGGCTTACTCCTACGAGCAGTACTTC.

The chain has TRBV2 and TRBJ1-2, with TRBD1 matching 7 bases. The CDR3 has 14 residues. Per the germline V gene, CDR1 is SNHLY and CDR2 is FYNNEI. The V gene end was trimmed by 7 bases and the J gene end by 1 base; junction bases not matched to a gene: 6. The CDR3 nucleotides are TGTGCCAGCAATGACAGGGTAGGTAACTATGGCTACACCTTC. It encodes CASNDRVGNYGYTF.

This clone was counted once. CDR3 nucleotides: TGTGCCAGCAGCCGTACTAGCGGGGGGAGTAATGAGCAGTTCTTC. This translates into CASSRTSGGSNEQFF. The chain carries TRBV7-2 and TRBJ2-1; the match to TRBD2 covers 12 bases. Per germline, CDR1 SGHTA and CDR2 FQGNSA. The CDR3 has 15 residues. V gave up 5 bases and J gave up 7 bases; unmatched junction bases: 6.

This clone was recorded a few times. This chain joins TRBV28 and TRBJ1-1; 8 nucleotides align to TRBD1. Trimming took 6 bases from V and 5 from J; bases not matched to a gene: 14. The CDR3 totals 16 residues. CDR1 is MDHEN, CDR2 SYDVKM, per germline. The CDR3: CASRLEPTGVGTEAFF. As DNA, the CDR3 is TGTGCCAGCAGATTAGAACCGACAGGGGTGGGAACTGAAGCTTTCTTT.

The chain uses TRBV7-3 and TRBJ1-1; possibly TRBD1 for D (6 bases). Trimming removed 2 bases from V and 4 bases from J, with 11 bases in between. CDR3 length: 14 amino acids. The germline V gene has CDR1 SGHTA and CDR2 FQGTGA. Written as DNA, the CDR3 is TGTGCCAGCAGCTTAGCAGGGGCCGGCACTGAAGCTTTCTTT. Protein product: CASSLAGAGTEAFF.

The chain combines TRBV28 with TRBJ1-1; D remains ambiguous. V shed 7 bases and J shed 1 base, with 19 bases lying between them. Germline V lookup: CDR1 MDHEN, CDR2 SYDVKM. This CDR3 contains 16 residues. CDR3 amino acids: CASTAGGRAGNTEAFF. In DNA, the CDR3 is TGTGCCAGCACCGCGGGTGGCCGAGCTGGGAACACTGAAGCTTTCTTT.

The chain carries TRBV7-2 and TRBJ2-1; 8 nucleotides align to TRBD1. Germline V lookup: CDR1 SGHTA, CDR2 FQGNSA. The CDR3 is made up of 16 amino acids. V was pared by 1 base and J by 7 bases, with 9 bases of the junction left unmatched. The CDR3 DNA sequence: TGTGCCAGCAGCTTAGTAGCCCGGACAGGGATAAATGAGCAGTTCTTC. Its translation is CASSLVARTGINEQFF.

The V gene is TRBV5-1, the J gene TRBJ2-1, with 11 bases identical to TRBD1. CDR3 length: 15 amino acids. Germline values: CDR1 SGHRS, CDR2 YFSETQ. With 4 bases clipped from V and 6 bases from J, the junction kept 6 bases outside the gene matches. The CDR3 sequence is CASSLDRGQSNEQFF. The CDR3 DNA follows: TGCGCCAGCAGCCTGGACAGGGGGCAAAGCAATGAGCAGTTCTTC.

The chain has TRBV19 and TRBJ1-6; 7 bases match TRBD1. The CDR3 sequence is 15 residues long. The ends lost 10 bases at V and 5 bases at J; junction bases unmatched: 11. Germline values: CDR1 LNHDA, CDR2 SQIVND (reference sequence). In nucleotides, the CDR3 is TGTGCCACCAAACAGGGGTTCCGGGATAATTCACCCCTCCACTTT. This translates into CATKQGFRDNSPLHF.

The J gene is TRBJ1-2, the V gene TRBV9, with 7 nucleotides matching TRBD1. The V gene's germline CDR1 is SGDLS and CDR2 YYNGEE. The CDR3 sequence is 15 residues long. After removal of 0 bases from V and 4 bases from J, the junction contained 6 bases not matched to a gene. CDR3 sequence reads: CASSVGVQGIYGYTF. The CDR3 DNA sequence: TGTGCCAGCAGCGTAGGGGTACAGGGGATCTATGGCTACACCTTC.

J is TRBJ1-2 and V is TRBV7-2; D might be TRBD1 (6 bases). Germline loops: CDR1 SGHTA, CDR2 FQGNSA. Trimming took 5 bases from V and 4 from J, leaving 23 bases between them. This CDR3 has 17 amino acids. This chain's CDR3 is CASSPRAVGTNLYGYTF. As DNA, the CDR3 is TGTGCCAGCAGCCCCAGAGCTGTCGGGACAAACCTCTATGGCTACACCTTC.

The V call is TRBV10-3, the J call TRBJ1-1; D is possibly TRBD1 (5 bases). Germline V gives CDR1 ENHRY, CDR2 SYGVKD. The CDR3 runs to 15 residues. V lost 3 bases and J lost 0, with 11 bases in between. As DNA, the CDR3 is TGTGCCATCAGTGACAGCAGGGCGATGAACACTGAAGCTTTCTTT. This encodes CAISDSRAMNTEAFF.

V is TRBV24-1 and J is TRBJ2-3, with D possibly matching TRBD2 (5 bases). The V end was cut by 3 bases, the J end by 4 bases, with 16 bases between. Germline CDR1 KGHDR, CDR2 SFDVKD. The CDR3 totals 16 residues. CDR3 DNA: TGTGCCACCAGTGATGCACTAGACTACCGCCCAGATACGCAGTATTTT. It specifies CATSDALDYRPDTQYF.

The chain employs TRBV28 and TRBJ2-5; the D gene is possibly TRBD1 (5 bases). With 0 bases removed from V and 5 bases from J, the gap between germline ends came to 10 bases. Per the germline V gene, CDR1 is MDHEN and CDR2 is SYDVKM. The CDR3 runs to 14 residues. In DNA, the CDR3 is TGTGCCAGCAGTTTATGGGTTGGGGCGGAGACCCAGTACTTC. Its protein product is CASSLWVGAETQYF. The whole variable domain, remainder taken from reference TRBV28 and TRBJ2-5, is DVKVTQSSRYLVKRTGEKVFLECVQDMDHENMFWYRQDPGLGLRLIYFSYDVKMKEKGDIPEGYSVSREKKERFSLILESASTNQTSMYLCASSLWVGAETQYFGPGTRLLVL.

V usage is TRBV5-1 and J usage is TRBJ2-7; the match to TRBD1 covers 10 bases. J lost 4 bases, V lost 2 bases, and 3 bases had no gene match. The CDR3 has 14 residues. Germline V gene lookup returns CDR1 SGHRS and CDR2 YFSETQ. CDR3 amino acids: CASSFTGQGYEQYF. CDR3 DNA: TGCGCCAGCAGCTTTACGGGACAGGGGTACGAGCAGTACTTC. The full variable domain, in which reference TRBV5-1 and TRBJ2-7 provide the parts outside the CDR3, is KAGVTQTPRYLIKTRGQQVTLSCSPISGHRSVSWYQQTPGQGLQFLFEYFSETQRNKGNFPGRFSGRQFSNSRSEMNVSTLELGDSALYLCASSFTGQGYEQYFGPGTRLTVT.